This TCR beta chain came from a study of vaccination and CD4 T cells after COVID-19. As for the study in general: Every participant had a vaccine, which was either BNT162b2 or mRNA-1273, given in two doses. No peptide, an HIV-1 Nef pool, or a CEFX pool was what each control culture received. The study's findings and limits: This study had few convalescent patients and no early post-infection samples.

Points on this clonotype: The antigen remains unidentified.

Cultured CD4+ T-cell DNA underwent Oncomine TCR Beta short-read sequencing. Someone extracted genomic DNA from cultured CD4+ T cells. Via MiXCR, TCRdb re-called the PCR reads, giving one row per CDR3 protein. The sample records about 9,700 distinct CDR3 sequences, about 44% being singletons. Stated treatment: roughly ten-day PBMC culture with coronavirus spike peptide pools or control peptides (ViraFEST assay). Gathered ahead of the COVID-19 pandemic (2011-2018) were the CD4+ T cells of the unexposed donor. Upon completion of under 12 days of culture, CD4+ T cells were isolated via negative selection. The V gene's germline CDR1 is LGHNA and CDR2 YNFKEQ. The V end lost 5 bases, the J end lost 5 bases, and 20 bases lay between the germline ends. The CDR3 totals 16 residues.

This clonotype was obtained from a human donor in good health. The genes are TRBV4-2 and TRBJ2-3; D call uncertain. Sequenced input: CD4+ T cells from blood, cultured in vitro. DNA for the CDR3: TGTGCCAGCAGCAAAAGGTCGCTAGGCGCTCGAGATACGCAGTATTTT. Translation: CASSKRSLGARDTQYF.